This T cell receptor (beta chain) is from a study of cytotoxic CD8 clonotypes in ibrutinib-treated CLL. Study-wide background: Response sampling took place at median approximately eleven months of treatment, range 6 to 36. The study recorded mean values of approximately 260,000 productive templates and 94,082 productive rearrangements per sample. Study findings and constraints: Clonotypes that were public were uncommon, and they contracted or stayed stable on treatment.

V lost 5 bases and J lost 1, with 14 bases in between. Looked up from germline, CDR1 is SGHTA and CDR2 is FQGNSA. There are 15 residues in the CDR3. Notes on this clone: The antigen is undetermined.

This table comes from immunoSEQ multiplex PCR, and its TCRdb copy is limited to in-frame clones, with some not included. The sample gives some 310,000 clones, approximately 80% of which show up once; 6.5% to 8.5% is in the top ten. This receptor was taken from a human donor with chronic lymphocytic leukemia. V is TRBV7-2 and J is TRBJ1-2; D remains unclear. The sample here was PBMCs, taken before ibrutinib treatment. The CDR3 DNA follows: TGTGCCAGCAGCCCTCGTCGGCAGCTTAACTATGGCTACACCTTC. Its translation: CASSPRRQLNYGYTF.